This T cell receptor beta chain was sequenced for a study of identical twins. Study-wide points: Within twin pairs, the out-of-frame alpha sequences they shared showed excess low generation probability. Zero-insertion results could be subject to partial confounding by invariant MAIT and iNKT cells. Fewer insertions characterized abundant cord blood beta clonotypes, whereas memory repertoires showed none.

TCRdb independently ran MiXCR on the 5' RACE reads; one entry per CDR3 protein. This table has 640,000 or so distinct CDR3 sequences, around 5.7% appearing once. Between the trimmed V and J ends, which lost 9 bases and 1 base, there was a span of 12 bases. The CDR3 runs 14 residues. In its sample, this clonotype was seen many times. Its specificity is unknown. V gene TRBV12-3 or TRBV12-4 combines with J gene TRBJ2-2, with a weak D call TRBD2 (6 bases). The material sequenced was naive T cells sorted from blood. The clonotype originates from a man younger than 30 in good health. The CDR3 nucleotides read TGTGCCAGTATTGGGGGGATGAACACCGGGGAGCTGTTTTTT. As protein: CASIGGMNTGELFF.